A single sample is the source of the 18 T cell receptor beta chains below, sequenced in a study of shared clonotypes between healthy human individuals. The assay was immunoSEQ multiplex PCR, and TCRdb's table has in-frame clones only and misses some. The sample lists about 680,000 clones, about 91% occurring once. In the naive CD8 group, cells lacked CD45RO and were positively selected for CCR7, so terminally differentiated effector memory CD45RA+ cells were left out. Input material: naive CD8+ T cells sorted from blood. The receptors stem from a man between 25 and 39 years old in good health.

The rearrangement links TRBV2 to TRBJ2-5; a weak D match, TRBD2 (6 bases). Trimming shortened V by 7 bases and J by 4 bases, and 10 bases separated the two germline ends. The germline V gene has CDR1 SNHLY and CDR2 FYNNEI. This CDR3 comprises 12 residues. The CDR3 loop reads CASMGRRETQYF. The CDR3 coding sequence is TGTGCCAGCATGGGGAGGCGAGAGACCCAGTACTTC.

The table lists this clone with a count of one. This chain joins TRBV19 and TRBJ2-3; TRBD2 aligns across 12 bases. V dropped 10 bases and J dropped 1; count of bases not matched to a gene: 9. CDR1 and CDR2 (germline): LNHDA, SQIVND (reference sequence). This CDR3 comprises 16 residues. The CDR3 region has the DNA TGTGCCACCACCCCCTGGACTAGCGGGGGCACAGATACGCAGTATTTT. Its protein is CATTPWTSGGTDTQYF.

This chain connects TRBV15 to TRBJ2-3; D possibly corresponds to TRBD2 (5 bases). Trimming took off 1 base at V and 2 bases at J, with 13 bases between the two ends. This CDR3 contains 16 residues. The germline V gene encodes CDR1 LNHNV and CDR2 YYDKDF (reference sequence). This chain's CDR3 is CATSRGPSTHTDTQYF. CDR3 bases: TGTGCCACCAGCAGAGGGCCTAGCACACACACAGATACGCAGTATTTT.

As regards this clone: Distinct nucleotide sequences in the sample also encode this CDR3. The chain combines TRBV27 with TRBJ2-5; 7 bases are a match to TRBD1. Germline V gene sequence: CDR1 MNHEY, CDR2 SMNVEV (reference sequence). This CDR3 comprises 11 residues. Losses at the gene ends were 6 bases for V and 5 bases for J; bases not matched to a gene: 0. The CDR3 region has the DNA TGTGCCAGCAGCAGGGGGGAGACCCAGTACTTC. Its protein product is CASSRGETQYF.

The chain employs TRBV5-5 and TRBJ2-1; D is uncertain. This CDR3 contains 16 residues. Germline values: CDR1 SGHKS, CDR2 YYEKEE (reference sequence). V gave up 2 bases and J gave up 0 bases, with 12 bases separating them. The chain's CDR3 is CASSFEAPSSYNEQFF. The CDR3 DNA reads TGTGCCAGCAGCTTTGAAGCACCGAGCTCCTACAATGAGCAGTTCTTC. Combining the CDR3 with reference TRBV5-5 and TRBJ2-1 gives the whole variable domain DAGVTQSPTHLIKTRGQQVTLRCSPISGHKSVSWYQQVLGQGPQFIFQYYEKEERGRGNFPDRFSARQFPNYSSELNVNALLLGDSALYLCASSFEAPSSYNEQFFGPGTRLTVL.

This chain uses TRBV28 with TRBJ1-5, with D uncertain. Per the germline V gene, CDR1 is MDHEN and CDR2 is SYDVKM. V was shortened by 2 bases and J by 0 bases, with 8 bases between the two germline ends. The CDR3 sequence is 15 residues long. The CDR3, as DNA: TGTGCCAGCAGTTTAAGTAAATATAGCAATCAGCCCCAGCATTTT. This translates into CASSLSKYSNQPQHF.

This clone was recorded once. This chain links TRBV5-6 with TRBJ2-7, with 8 bases lining up with TRBD1. Per the germline V gene, CDR1 is SGHDT and CDR2 is YYEEEE. This CDR3 region has 16 residues. Trimming at V came to 4 bases and at J to 0 bases, leaving 9 bases not matched to a gene. This CDR3 reads CASSLEGQAISYEQYF. The CDR3 DNA sequence: TGTGCCAGCAGCCTCGAGGGACAGGCGATCTCCTACGAGCAGTACTTC.

This clone was observed a single time. The genes are TRBV9 and TRBJ1-2, with D maybe TRBD1 (6 bases). The germline V gene encodes CDR1 SGDLS and CDR2 YYNGEE. V was cut by 3 bases and J by 5 bases, with 14 bases left in between. The CDR3 consists of 14 residues. The CDR3 region is CASSASTGGYGYTF. CDR3 in DNA: TGTGCCAGCAGCGCTTCGACAGGCGGGTATGGCTACACCTTC.

The chain links TRBV28 to TRBJ1-4; D remains ambiguous. Between the trimmed V and J ends, which lost 5 bases and 0 bases, there was a span of 4 bases. Germline assignment: CDR1 MDHEN and CDR2 SYDVKM. The CDR3 has 13 residues. CDR3 amino acids: CASSAATNEKLFF. The CDR3 nucleotides are TGTGCCAGCAGTGCAGCAACTAATGAAAAACTGTTTTTT.

CDR3 in amino acids: CASSLRLADNEQFF. In DNA, the CDR3 is TGTGCCAGCAGTTTGAGACTAGCGGACAATGAGCAGTTCTTC. This chain joins TRBV28 and TRBJ2-1; TRBD2 agrees at 9 bases. The CDR3 is 14 amino acids. Trimming took 3 bases from V and 5 from J; bases not matched to a gene: 2. CDR1 is MDHEN, CDR2 SYDVKM, per germline.

This chain links TRBV7-6 with TRBJ2-1; TRBD2 matches at 11 bases. Germline loops: CDR1 SGHVS, CDR2 FNYEAQ. The CDR3 contains 14 residues. V was pared by 3 bases and J by 8 bases, with 3 bases of the junction left unmatched. CDR3 coding DNA: TGTGCCAGCAGCTTGACTAGCGGGATGGATGAGCAGTTCTTC. Amino acid sequence: CASSLTSGMDEQFF.

The CDR3 DNA sequence: TGTGCCAGCAGCTTAGATTGGGACACTTCCTTCTATGGCTACACCTTC. It translates to CASSLDWDTSFYGYTF. The chain is built from TRBV11-2 and TRBJ1-2, with D tentatively TRBD1 (6 bases). The CDR3 is made up of 16 amino acids. Germline assignment: CDR1 SGHAT and CDR2 FQNNGV. Between the trimmed V and J ends, which lost 0 bases and 4 bases, there was a span of 15 bases.

This chain links TRBV7-9 with TRBJ2-7; D perhaps matches TRBD1 (8 bases). Trimming cost V 1 base and J 4 bases, with 23 bases left between them. CDR3 size: 18 residues. The germline CDR1 and CDR2 sequences are SEHNR and FQNEAQ (reference sequence). The CDR3 DNA follows: TGTGCCAGCAGCTTAGGCACAGGGGGGGGACAGAGGGCTTACGAGCAGTACTTC. Protein product: CASSLGTGGGQRAYEQYF.

J is TRBJ1-5 and V is TRBV6-1, with D possibly TRBD1 on 5 matching bases. CDR1 and CDR2 from the germline V gene are MNHNS and SASEGT. Deletions cut 0 bases from V and 2 bases from J, with 11 bases between. This CDR3 is 16 amino acids long. The CDR3 loop is CASSEARGVGNQPQHF. As DNA, the CDR3 is TGTGCCAGCAGTGAAGCGAGGGGTGTCGGCAATCAGCCCCAGCATTTT.

The chain employs TRBV6-5 and TRBJ1-1, with 7 nucleotides matching TRBD1. Germline-derived CDR1 and CDR2 are MNHEY and SVGAGI. The CDR3 is made up of 13 amino acids. Trimming removed 0 bases from V and 10 bases from J; junction bases left unmatched: 5. For the CDR3, the DNA is TGTGCCAGCAGTTACTCGGCGGGGACAGCAGCTTTCTTT. It translates to CASSYSAGTAAFF.

In this sample, this clone turned up a few times. The chain has TRBV28 and TRBJ2-3; the D is unclear. Germline V gene lookup returns CDR1 MDHEN and CDR2 SYDVKM. Trimming pared 6 bases from V and 9 bases from J, leaving 10 bases between. The CDR3 sequence is 11 residues long. The CDR3 nucleotides are TGTGCCAGCAGCACGGGCGACACGCAGTATTTT. It translates to CASSTGDTQYF. Drawing the rest from reference TRBV28 and TRBJ2-3, the complete variable domain is DVKVTQSSRYLVKRTGEKVFLECVQDMDHENMFWYRQDPGLGLRLIYFSYDVKMKEKGDIPEGYSVSREKKERFSLILESASTNQTSMYLCASSTGDTQYFGPGTRLTVL.

CDR3 sequence: CASSLESGGEYF. The CDR3, as DNA: TGTGCCAGCAGCTTGGAGTCCGGCGGCGAATACTTC. The chain combines TRBV5-6 with TRBJ2-7; D is unclear. This CDR3 comprises 12 residues. Per the germline V gene, CDR1 is SGHDT and CDR2 is YYEEEE. V was cut by 0 bases and J by 13 bases, with 14 bases left in between.

V usage is TRBV28 and J usage is TRBJ2-1, with 12 nucleotides matching TRBD2. Trimming at V came to 7 bases and at J to 4 bases, leaving 14 bases not matched to a gene. This CDR3 has 18 amino acids. Germline V lookup: CDR1 MDHEN, CDR2 SYDVKM. As DNA, the CDR3 is TGTGCCAGCACCCCTCTAGCGGGAGGGCTGGGGACATACAATGAGCAGTTCTTC. Its protein product is CASTPLAGGLGTYNEQFF.